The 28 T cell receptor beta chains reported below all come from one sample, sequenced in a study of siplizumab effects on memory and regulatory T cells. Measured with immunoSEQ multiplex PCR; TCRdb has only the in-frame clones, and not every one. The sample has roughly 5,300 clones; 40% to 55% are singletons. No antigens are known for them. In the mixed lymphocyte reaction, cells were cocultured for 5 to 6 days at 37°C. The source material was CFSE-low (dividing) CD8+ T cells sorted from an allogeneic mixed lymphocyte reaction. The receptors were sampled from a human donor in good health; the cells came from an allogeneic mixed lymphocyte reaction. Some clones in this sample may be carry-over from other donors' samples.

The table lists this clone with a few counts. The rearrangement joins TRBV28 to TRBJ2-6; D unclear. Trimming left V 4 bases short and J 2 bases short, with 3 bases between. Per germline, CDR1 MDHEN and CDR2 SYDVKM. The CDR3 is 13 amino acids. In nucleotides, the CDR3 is TGTGCCAGCAGTTGGACTGGGGCCAACGTCCTGACTTTC. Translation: CASSWTGANVLTF. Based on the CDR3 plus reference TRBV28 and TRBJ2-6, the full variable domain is DVKVTQSSRYLVKRTGEKVFLECVQDMDHENMFWYRQDPGLGLRLIYFSYDVKMKEKGDIPEGYSVSREKKERFSLILESASTNQTSMYLCASSWTGANVLTFGAGSRLTVL.

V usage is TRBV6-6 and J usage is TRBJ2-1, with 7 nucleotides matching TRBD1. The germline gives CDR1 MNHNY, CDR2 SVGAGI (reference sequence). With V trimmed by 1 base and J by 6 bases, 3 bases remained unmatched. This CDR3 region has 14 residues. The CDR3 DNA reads TGTGCCAGCAGTTACTTAACAGGGGTCAATGAGCAGTTCTTC. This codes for CASSYLTGVNEQFF.

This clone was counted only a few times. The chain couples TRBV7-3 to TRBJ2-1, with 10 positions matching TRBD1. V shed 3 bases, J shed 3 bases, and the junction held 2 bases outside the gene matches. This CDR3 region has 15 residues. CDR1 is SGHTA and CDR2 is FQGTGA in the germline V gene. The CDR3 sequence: CASSFDRGLYNEQFF. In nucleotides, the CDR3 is TGTGCCAGCAGCTTTGACAGGGGGCTCTACAATGAGCAGTTCTTC. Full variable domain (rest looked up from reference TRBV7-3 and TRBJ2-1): GAGVSQTPSNKVTEKGKYVELRCDPISGHTALYWYRQSLGQGPEFLIYFQGTGAADDSGLPNDRFFAVRPEGSVSTLKIQRTERGDSAVYLCASSFDRGLYNEQFFGPGTRLTVL.

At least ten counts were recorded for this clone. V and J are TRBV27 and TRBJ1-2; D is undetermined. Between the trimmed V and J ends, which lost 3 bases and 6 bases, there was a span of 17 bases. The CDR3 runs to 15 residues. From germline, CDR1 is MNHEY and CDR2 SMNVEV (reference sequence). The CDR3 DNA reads TGTGCCAGCAGTTTTTTGACATCCTACCCCAATGGCTACACCTTC. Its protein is CASSFLTSYPNGYTF.

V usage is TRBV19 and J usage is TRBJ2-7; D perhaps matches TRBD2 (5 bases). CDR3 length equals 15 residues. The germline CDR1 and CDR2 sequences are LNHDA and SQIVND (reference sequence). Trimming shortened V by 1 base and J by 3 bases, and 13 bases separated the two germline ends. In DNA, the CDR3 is TGTGCCAGTAGTATAGCGGGCGGAGGAAGCTACGAGCAGTACTTC. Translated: CASSIAGGGSYEQYF.

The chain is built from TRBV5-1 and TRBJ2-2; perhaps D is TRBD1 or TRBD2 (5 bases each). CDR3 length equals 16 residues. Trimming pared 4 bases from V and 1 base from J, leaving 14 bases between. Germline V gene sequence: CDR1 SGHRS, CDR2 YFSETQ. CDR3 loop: CASSHLWDGNTGELFF. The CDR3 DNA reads TGCGCCAGCAGCCACCTATGGGACGGGAACACCGGGGAGCTGTTTTTT.

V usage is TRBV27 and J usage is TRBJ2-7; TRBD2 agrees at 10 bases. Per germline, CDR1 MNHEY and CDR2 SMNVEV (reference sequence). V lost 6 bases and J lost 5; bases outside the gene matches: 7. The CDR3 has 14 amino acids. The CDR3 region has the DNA TGTGCCAGCAGACCGGGACTAGCGATCCACGAGCAGTACTTC. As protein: CASRPGLAIHEQYF.

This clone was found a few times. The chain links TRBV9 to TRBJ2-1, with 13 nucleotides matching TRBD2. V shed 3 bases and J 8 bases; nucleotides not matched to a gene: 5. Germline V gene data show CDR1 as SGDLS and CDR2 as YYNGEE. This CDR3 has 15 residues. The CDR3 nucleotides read TGTGCCAGCAGCGCACTAGCGGGAGGGAGGTATGAGCAGTTCTTC. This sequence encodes CASSALAGGRYEQFF.

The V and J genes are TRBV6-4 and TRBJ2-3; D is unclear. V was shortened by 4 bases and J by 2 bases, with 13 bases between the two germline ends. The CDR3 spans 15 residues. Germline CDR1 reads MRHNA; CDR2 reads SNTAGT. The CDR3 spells CASSGVGGNTDTQYF. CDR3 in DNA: TGTGCCAGCAGTGGTGTGGGCGGTAACACAGATACGCAGTATTTT.

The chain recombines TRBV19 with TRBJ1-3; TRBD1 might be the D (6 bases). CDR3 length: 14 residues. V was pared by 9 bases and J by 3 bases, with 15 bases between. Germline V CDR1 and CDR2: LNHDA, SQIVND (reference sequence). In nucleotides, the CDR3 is TGTGCCAGCGAGGCGGCAGGGGATGGAAACACCATATATTTT. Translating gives CASEAAGDGNTIYF.

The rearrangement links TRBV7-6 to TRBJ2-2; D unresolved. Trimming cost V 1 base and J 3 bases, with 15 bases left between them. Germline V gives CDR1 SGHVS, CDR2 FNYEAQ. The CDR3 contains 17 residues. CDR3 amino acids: CASSLVGPEGYTGELFF. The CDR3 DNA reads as TGTGCCAGCAGCTTAGTTGGACCGGAAGGGTACACCGGGGAGCTGTTTTTT.

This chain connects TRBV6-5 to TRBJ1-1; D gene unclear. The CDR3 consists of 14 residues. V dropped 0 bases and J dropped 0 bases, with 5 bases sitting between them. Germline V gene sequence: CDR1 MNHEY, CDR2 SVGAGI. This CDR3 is CASSYSRLNTEAFF. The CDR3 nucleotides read TGTGCCAGCAGTTACTCAAGACTGAACACTGAAGCTTTCTTT.

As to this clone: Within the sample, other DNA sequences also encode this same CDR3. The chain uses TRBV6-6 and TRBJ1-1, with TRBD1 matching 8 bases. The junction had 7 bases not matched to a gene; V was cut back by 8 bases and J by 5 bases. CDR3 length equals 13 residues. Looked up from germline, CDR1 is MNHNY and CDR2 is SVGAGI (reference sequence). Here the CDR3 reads CASGQGARTEAFF. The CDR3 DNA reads TGTGCCAGCGGCCAGGGGGCTCGGACTGAAGCTTTCTTT.

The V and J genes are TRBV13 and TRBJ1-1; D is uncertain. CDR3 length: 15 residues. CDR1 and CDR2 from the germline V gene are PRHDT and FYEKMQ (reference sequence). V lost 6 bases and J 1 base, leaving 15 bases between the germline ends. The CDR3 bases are TGTGCCAGCAGTTATTTTACGGCCCGGAACACTGAAGCTTTCTTT. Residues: CASSYFTARNTEAFF.

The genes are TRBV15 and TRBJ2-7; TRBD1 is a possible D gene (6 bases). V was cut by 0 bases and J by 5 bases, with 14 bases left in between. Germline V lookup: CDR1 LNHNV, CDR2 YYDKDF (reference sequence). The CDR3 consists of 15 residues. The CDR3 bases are TGTGCCACCAGCAGAGATGGTGGGTACAGGGACGAGCAGTACTTC. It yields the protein CATSRDGGYRDEQYF.

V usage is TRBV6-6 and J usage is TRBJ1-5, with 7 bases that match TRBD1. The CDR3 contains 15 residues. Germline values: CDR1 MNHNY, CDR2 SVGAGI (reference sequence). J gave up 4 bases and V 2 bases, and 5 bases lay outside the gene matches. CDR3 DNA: TGTGCCAGCAGTTACGCCTACAGGGGAAATCAGCCCCAGCATTTT. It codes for CASSYAYRGNQPQHF.

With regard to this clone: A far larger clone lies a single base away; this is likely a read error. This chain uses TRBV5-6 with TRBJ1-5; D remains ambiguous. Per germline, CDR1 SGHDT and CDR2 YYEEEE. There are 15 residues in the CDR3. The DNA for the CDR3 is TGTCCCAGCAGCTTGACTACAGCGAGTTACCAGCCCCAGCATTTT. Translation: CPSSLTTASYQPQHF.

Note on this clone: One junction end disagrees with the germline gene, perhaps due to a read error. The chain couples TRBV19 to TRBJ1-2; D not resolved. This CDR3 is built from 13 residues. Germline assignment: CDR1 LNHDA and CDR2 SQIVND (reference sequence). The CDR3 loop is CASSIGQTFGYIF. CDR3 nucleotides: TGTGCCAGTAGTATAGGGCAGACGTTTGGCTACATCTTC. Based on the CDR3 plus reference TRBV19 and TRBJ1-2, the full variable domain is DGGITQSPKYLFRKEGQNVTLSCEQNLNHDAMYWYRQDPGQGLRLIYYSQIVNDFQKGDIAEGYSVSREKKESFPLTVTSAQKNPTAFYLCASSIGQTFGYIFGSGTRLTVV.

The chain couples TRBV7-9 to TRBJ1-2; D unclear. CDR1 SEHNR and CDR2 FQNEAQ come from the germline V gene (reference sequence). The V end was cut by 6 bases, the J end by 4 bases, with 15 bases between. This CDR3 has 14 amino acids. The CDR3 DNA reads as TGTGCCAGCAGTATCGTCAGGACCCCCTATGGCTACACCTTC. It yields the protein CASSIVRTPYGYTF.

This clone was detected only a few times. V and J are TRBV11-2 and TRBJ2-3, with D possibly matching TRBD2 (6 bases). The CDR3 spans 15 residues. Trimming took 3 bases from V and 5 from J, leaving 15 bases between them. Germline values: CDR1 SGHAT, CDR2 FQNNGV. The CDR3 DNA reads TGTGCCAGCAGCTTGTCCGGGAGAACCCAAGATACGCAGTATTTT. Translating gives CASSLSGRTQDTQYF. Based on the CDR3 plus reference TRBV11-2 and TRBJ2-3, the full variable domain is EAGVAQSPRYKIIEKRQSVAFWCNPISGHATLYWYQQILGQGPKLLIQFQNNGVVDDSQLPKDRFSAERLKGVDSTLKIQPAKLEDSAVYLCASSLSGRTQDTQYFGPGTRLTVL.

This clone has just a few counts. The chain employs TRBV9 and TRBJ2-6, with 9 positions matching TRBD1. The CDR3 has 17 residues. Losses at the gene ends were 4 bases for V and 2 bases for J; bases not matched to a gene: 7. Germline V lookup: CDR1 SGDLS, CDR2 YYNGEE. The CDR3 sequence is CASSPTGGFAGANVLTF. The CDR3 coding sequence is TGTGCCAGCAGCCCGACAGGGGGATTCGCTGGGGCCAACGTCCTGACTTTC.

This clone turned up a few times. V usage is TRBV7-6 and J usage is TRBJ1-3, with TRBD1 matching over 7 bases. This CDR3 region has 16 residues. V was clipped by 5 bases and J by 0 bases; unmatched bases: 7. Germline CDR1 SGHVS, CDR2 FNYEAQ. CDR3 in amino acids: CASSLPQGSSGNTIYF. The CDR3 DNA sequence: TGTGCCAGCAGCCTCCCACAGGGGAGCTCTGGAAACACCATATATTTT.

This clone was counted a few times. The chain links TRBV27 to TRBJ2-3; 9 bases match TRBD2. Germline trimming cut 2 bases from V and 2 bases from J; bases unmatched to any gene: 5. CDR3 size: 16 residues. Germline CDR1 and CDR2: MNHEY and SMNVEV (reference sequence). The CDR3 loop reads CASSLLAGGPTDTQYF. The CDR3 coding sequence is TGTGCCAGCAGTTTACTGGCGGGAGGGCCCACAGATACGCAGTATTTT.

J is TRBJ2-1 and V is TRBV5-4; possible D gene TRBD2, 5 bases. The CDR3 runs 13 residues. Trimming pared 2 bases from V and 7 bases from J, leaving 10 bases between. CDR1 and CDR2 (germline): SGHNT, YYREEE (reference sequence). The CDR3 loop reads CASSFSLDNEQFF. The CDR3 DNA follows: TGTGCCAGCAGCTTCTCACTAGATAATGAGCAGTTCTTC.

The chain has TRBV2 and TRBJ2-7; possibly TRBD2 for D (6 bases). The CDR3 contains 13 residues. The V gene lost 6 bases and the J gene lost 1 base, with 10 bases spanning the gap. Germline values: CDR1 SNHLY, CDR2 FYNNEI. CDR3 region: CASRTLASYEQYF. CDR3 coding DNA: TGTGCCAGCAGGACCCTAGCGTCCTACGAGCAGTACTTC.

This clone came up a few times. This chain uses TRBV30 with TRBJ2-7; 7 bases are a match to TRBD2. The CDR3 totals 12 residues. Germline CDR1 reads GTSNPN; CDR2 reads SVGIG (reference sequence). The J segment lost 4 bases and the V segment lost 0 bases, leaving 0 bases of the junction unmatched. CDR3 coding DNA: TGTGCCTGGAGTGTAGCGGGGTACGAGCAGTACTTC. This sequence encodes CAWSVAGYEQYF.

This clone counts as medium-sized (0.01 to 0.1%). As DNA, the CDR3 is TGTGCCAGTAGTTTCAGGGTTGGGTACACTGAAGCTTTCTTT. Encoded protein: CASSFRVGYTEAFF. The chain links TRBV19 to TRBJ1-1; possibly TRBD1 for D (5 bases). The CDR3 covers 14 residues. V was clipped by 5 bases and J by 3 bases, with 13 bases between them. Germline V gene sequence: CDR1 LNHDA, CDR2 SQIVND (reference sequence).

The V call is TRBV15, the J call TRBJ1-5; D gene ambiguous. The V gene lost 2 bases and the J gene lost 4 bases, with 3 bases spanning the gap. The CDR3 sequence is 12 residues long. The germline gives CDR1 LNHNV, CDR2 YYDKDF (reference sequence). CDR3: CATSRSNQPQHF. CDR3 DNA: TGTGCCACCAGCAGATCGAATCAGCCCCAGCATTTT.